Listed below are T cell receptor beta chains from one sample, sequenced in a study of cytomegalovirus exposure and HLA in healthy donors. Produced via immunoSEQ multiplex PCR; TCRdb's table is partial and in-frame only. The sample lists 250,000 or so clones; about 88% were seen once. What was sequenced was PBMCs. These TCRs come from a young man in good health and CMV-seropositive. Both conserved end residues are part of each CDR3.

v_call	j_call	cdr3_aa
TRBV6-1	TRBJ1-1	CASRWGQGGTEAFF
TRBV4-2	TRBJ1-5	CASSLQTGEMSQPQHF
TRBV5-1	TRBJ2-5	CASSLSGGQETQYF
TRBV27	TRBJ2-1	CASSPYKSHEQFF
TRBV7-3	TRBJ2-1	CASSPDRDNEQFF
TRBV6-5	TRBJ2-1	CASSYDTSGSSHEQFF
TRBV7-3	TRBJ1-1	CASSVTGLSEAFF
TRBV11-2	TRBJ2-2	CASSSGLAGITGELFF
TRBV5-1	TRBJ2-5	CASSFGQTGIGQETQYF
TRBV28	TRBJ1-1	CASSPPGSTEAFF
TRBV7-9	TRBJ2-7	CASSRDYDSYEQYF
TRBV6-1	TRBJ1-1	CASSRTGGGDISAFF
TRBV20-1	TRBJ1-1	CSARRTEAFF
TRBV29-1	TRBJ2-1	CSVERWEGQFF
TRBV27	TRBJ2-7	CASSLLGTTHEQYF
TRBV4-1	TRBJ1-4	CASRERDQGYEKLFF